This TCR beta chain originates from a study of monozygotic twins with inflammatory bowel disease (dated by TCRdb to the late 2010s). Study-level background: A total of some 28 monozygotic twin pairs were included in the full study, comprising nine German pairs (four IBD-concordant, five IBD-discordant) and 19 IBD-discordant Danish pairs. Within discordant pairs, disease-associated traits were sought mainly by comparing IBD patients with their genetically identical healthy co-twins. Each individual had, on average, about 151 000 unique TCRalpha sequences and 181 000 unique TCRbeta sequences available for analysis.

Comment on this clonotype: Its antigen target is currently unknown.

Receptor amplification or capture employed 5' RACE. For each TCR library, approximately 3.5 ug of total RNA was used. For each sample, cDNA was synthesized in eight separate reactions using SMARTScribe reverse transcriptase. During cDNA synthesis, template switching was used to introduce unique molecular identifiers that contained a 6-nucleotide sample barcode. Amplification of TCRalpha and TCRbeta cDNA involved two nested PCRs of approximately 16 and 10 cycles, and each PCR was followed by bead purification. Before amplification, cDNA was treated with uracil DNA-glycosylase and purified using the QIAquick PCR purification kit. The second PCR added Illumina TruSeq-compatible adapters along with sample-specific barcodes. TapeStation and Qubit were used to check library quality and concentration, and around 4.7 ng of each library was pooled. Sequencing of the pooled libraries was done on an Illumina HiSeq2500 single-index Rapid Run using custom sequencing primers and 2 x 100 bp reads. The original methods were these. PCR and sequencing errors were corrected by UMI-based consensus assembly using MiGEC version 1.2.6. MiXCR version 2.1.1 was used for V(D)J alignment, clonotype assembly and CDR3 extraction. To normalise gene usage, clonotype sharing and MAIT/NKT TCR abundance, the analysis used the top 1000, 10 000 and 20 000 clonotypes per sample. After downsampling to 27 000 UMIs, diversity was calculated as the inverse Simpson index using the vegan R package. Statistical testing used paired Mann-Whitney U tests on the discordant twin pairs and applied Benjamini-Hochberg correction for multiple testing. TCRdb reprocessed the reads and lists each CDR3 protein sequence as a single entry, with no DNA. TCRdb, not the authors, supplied the V and J calls. The sample's table covers nearly 450,000 distinct CDR3 sequences. In total, the top ten clones hold about 2.3% of the sample.

The germline V gene gives CDR1 as MNHNS and CDR2 as SASEGT. The CDR3 numbers 15 residues from cysteine through phenylalanine. Only the protein is on record. From each donor, an approximately 2.3 ml peripheral blood sample was drawn into PAXgene tubes and stored at -80 degrees C. Total RNA was isolated from whole blood with the PAXgene blood miRNA kit on an automated QIAcube, without T cell sorting. Deep TCRalpha and TCRbeta repertoire profiling with unique molecular barcoding was performed on peripheral blood of monozygotic twin pairs concordant or discordant for inflammatory bowel disease. For every twin pair, smoking habits were documented, and each individual was categorised as a current, former or never smoker. General study outcomes and caveats: Measured by the inverse Simpson index, TCRbeta repertoire diversity was lower in IBD patients than in their healthy co-twins. Because patients were on differing immunosuppressive treatments, the repertoires may have picked up extra background noise and inter-individual variability. IBD patients shared fewer clonotypes with other individuals than healthy twins did, most markedly in patients showing signs of disease activity. The results gave no support for a single strong signal or clonotype linked to IBD. Different T cell subtypes could not be distinguished in the analysis. Repertoire similarity did not differ between concordant and discordant twins, possibly due to limited statistical power.

Sample: blood. Recombination linked TRBV6-1 to TRBJ2-2; TCRdb proposes TRBD1, but this gene call is untestable without DNA. The sequence derives from a human donor with ulcerative colitis or Crohn's disease, or a healthy co-twin of an affected twin (not recorded which). The CDR3 protein sequence reads: CASSQRGQNTGELFF.